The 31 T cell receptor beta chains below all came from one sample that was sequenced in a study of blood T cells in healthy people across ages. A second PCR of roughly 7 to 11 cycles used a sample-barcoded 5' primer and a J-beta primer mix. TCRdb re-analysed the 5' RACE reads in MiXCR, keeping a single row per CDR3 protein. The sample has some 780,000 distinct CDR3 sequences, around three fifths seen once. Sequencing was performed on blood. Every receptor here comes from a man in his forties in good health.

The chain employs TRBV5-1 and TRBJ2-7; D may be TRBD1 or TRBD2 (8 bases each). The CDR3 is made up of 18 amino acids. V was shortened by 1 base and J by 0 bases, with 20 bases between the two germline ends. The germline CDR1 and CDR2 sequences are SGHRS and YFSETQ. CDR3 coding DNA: TGCGCCAGCAGCTTGACCAGGGGGCCCAGCGGGAGCTCCTACGAGCAGTACTTC. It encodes CASSLTRGPSGSSYEQYF.

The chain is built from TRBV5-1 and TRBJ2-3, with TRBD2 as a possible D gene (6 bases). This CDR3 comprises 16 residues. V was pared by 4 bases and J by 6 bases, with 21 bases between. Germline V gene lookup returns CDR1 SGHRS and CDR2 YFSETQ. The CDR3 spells CASSVGLTTNTDTQYF. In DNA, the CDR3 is TGCGCCAGCAGCGTAGGACTAACCACCAACACGGATACGCAGTATTTT.

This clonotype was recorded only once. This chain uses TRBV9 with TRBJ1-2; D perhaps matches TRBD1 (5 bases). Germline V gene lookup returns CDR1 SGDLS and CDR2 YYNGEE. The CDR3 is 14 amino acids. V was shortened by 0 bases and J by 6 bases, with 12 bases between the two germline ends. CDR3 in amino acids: CASSVGAGSNGYTF. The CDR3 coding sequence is TGTGCCAGCAGCGTAGGGGCAGGGTCGAATGGCTACACCTTC.

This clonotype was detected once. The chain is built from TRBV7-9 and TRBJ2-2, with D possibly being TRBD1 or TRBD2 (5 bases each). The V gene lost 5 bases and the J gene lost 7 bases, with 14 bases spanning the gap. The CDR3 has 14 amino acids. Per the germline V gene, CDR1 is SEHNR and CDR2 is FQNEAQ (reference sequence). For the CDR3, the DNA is TGTGCCAGCAGCCGAACCCCGGGGCTCGGGGAGCTGTTTTTT. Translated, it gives CASSRTPGLGELFF.

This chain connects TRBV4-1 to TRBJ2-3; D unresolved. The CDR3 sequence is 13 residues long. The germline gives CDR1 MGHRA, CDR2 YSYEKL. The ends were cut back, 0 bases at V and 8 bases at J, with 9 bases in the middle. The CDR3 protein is CASSQEGLGTQYF. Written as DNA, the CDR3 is TGCGCCAGCAGCCAAGAAGGGTTAGGTACGCAGTATTTT.

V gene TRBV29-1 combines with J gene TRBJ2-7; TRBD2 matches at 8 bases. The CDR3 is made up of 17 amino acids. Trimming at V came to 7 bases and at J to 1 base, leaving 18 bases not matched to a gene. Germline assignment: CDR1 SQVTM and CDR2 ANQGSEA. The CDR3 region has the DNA TGCAGCGGACTAGCGCCTTTACCGCGAAGTGGGTCCTACGAGCAGTACTTC. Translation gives CSGLAPLPRSGSYEQYF.

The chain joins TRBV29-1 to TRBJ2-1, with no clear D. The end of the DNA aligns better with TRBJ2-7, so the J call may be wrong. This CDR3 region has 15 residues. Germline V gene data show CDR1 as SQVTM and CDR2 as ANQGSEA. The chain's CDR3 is CSVEIGDSSYNEQYF. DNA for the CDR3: TGCAGCGTTGAAATTGGGGATAGCTCCTACAATGAGCAGTACTTC.

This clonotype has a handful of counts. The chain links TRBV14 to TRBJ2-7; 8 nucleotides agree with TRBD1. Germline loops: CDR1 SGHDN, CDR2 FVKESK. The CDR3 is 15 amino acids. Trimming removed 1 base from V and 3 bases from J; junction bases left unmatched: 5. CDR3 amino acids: CASSQGGQGGYEQYF. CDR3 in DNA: TGTGCCAGCAGCCAAGGCGGACAGGGTGGCTACGAGCAGTACTTC.

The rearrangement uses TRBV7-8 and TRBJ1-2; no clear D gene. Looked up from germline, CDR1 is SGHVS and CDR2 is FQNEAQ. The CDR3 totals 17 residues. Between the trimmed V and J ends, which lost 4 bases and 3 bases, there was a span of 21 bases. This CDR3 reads CASSYPWALGADYGYTF. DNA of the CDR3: TGTGCCAGCAGCTACCCGTGGGCACTAGGCGCAGACTATGGCTACACCTTC. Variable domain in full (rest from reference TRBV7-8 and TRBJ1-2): GAGVSQSPRYKVAKRGQDVALRCDPISGHVSLFWYQQALGQGPEFLTYFQNEAQLDKSGLPSDRFFAERPEGSVSTLKIQRTQQEDSAVYLCASSYPWALGADYGYTFGSGTRLTVV.

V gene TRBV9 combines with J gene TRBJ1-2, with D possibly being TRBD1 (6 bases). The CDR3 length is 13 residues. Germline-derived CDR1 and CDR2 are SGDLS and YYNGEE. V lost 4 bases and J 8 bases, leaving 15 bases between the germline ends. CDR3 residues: CASSPTGARGYTF. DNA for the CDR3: TGTGCCAGCAGCCCGACAGGAGCACGGGGCTACACCTTC. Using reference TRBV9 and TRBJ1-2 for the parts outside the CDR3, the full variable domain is DSGVTQTPKHLITATGQRVTLRCSPRSGDLSVYWYQQSLDQGLQFLIQYYNGEERAKGNILERFSAQQFPDLHSELNLSSLELGDSALYFCASSPTGARGYTFGSGTRLTVV.

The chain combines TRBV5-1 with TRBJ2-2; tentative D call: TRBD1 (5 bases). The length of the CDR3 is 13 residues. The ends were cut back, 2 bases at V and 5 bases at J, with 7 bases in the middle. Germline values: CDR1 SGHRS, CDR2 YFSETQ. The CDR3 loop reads CASSLAGTGELFF. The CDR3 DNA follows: TGCGCCAGCAGCTTAGCAGGGACCGGGGAGCTGTTTTTT.

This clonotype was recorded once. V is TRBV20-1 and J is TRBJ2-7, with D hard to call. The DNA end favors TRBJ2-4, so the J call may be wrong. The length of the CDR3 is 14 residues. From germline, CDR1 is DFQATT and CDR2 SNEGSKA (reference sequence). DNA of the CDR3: TGCAGTGCTAGGGGCGGCCTAGGATTGAACATTCAGTACTTC. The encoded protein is CSARGGLGLNIQYF.

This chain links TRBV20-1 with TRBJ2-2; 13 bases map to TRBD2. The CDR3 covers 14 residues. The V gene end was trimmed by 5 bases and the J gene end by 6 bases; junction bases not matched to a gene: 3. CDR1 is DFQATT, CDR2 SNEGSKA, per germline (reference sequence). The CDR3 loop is CSAPLAGGSGELFF. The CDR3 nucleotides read TGCAGTGCTCCACTAGCGGGGGGGTCCGGGGAGCTGTTTTTT.

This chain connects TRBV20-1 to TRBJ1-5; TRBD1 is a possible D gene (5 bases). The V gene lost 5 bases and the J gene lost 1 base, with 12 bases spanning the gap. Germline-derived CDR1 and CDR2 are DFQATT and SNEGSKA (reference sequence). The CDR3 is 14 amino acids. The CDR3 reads CSALGTASNQPQHF. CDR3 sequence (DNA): TGCAGTGCTCTCGGGACCGCCAGCAATCAGCCCCAGCATTTT.

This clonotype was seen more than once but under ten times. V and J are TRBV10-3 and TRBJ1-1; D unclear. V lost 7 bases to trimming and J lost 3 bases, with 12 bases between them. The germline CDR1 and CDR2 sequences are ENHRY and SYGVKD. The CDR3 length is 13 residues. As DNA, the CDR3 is TGTGCCATCACGGAAGGCAGTTACACTGAAGCTTTCTTT. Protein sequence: CAITEGSYTEAFF.

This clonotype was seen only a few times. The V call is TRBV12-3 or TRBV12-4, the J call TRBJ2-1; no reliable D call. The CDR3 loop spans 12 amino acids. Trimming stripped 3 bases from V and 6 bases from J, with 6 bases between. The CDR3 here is CASSLLFNEQFF. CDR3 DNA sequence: TGTGCCAGCAGTTTGCTTTTCAATGAGCAGTTCTTC.

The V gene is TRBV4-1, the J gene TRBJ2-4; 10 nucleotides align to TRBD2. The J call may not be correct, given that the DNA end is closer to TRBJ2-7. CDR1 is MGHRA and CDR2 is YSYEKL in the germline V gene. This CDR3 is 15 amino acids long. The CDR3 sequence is CASSQSSGSRNEQYF. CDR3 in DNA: TGCGCCAGCAGCCAATCTAGCGGGAGTCGGAACGAGCAGTACTTC.

Here the CDR3 reads CASSVTGGPTGRIYNEQFF. CDR3 in DNA: TGTGCCAGCAGCGTTACTGGGGGCCCGACCGGGAGAATCTACAATGAGCAGTTCTTC. The gene calls are TRBV11-2 and TRBJ2-1; D is possibly TRBD1 or TRBD2 (6 bases each). Germline-derived CDR1 and CDR2 are SGHAT and FQNNGV. This CDR3 is 19 amino acids long. Between the trimmed V and J ends, which lost 5 bases and 3 bases, there was a span of 26 bases.

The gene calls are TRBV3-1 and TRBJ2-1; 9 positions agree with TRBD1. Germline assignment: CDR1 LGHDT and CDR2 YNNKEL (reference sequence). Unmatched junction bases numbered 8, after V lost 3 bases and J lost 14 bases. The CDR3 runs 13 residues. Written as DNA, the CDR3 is TGTGCCAGCAGCCATCTGACAGGGGGAAGCAAGTTCTTC. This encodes CASSHLTGGSKFF.

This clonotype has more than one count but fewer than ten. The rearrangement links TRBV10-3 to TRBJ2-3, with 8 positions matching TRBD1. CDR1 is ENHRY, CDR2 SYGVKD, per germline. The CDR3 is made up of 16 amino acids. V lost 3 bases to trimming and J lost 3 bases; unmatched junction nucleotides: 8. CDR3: CAISDPTGGVTDTQYF. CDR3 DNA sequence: TGTGCCATCAGTGACCCTACAGGGGGAGTGACAGATACGCAGTATTTT.

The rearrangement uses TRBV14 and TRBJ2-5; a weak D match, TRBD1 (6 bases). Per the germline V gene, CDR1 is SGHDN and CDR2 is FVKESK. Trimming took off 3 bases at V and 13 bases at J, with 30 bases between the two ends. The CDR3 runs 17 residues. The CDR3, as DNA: TGTGCCAGCAGCCAGAGGGGGTTTCTAATGGACGCCATGGATATGTACTTC. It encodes CASSQRGFLMDAMDMYF. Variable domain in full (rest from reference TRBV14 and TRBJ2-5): EAGVTQFPSHSVIEKGQTVTLRCDPISGHDNLYWYRRVMGKEIKFLLHFVKESKQDESGMPNNRFLAERTGGTYSTLKVQPAELEDSGVYFCASSQRGFLMDAMDMYFGPGTRLLVL.

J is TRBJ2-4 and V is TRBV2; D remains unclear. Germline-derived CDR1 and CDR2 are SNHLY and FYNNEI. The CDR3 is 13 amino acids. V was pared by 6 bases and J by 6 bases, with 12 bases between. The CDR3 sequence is CASSALGTNIQYF. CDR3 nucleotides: TGTGCCAGCAGCGCCCTAGGAACAAACATTCAGTACTTC.

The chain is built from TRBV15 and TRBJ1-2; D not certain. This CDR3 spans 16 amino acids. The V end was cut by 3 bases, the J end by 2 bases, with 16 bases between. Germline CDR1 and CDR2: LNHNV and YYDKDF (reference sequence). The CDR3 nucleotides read TGTGCCACCAGCAGTAGGACCGACCCATTCAACTATGGCTACACCTTC. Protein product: CATSSRTDPFNYGYTF.

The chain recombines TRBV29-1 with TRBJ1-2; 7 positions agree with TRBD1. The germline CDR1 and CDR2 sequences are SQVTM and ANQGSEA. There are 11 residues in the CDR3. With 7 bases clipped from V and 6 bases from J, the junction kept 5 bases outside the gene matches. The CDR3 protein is CSGETGDGYTF. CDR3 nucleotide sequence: TGCAGCGGGGAAACAGGGGATGGCTACACCTTC.

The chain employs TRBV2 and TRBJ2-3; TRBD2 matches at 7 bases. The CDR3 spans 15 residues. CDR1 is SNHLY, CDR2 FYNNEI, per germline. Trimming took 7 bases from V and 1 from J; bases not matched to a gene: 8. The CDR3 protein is CASNPGGRRTDTQYF. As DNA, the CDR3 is TGTGCCAGCAATCCGGGAGGAAGACGCACAGATACGCAGTATTTT.

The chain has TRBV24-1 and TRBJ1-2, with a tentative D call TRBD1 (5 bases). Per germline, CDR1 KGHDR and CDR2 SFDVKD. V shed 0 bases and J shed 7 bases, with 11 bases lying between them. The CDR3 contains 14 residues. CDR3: CATSDLRGGRGYTF. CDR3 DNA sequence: TGTGCCACCAGTGATTTGCGCGGGGGACGTGGCTACACCTTC.

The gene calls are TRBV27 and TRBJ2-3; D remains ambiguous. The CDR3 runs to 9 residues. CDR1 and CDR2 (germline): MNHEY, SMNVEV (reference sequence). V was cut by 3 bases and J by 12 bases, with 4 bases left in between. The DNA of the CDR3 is TGTGCCAGCAGTTTTCCCCAGTATTTT. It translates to CASSFPQYF.

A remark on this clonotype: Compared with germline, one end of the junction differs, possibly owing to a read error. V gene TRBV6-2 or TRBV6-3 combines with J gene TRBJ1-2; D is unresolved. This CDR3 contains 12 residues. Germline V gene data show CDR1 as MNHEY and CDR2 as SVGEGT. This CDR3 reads CASRQTGGGHTF. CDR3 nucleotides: TGTGCCAGCAGGCAGACGGGTGGTGGCCACACCTTC.

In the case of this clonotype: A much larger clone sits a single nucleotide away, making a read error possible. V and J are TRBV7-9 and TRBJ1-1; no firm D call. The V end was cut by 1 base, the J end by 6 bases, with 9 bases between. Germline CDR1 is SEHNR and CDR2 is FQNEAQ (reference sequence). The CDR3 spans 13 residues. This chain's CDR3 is CASSLGGGAEAFF. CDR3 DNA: TGTGCCAGCAGCTTAGGAGGTGGCGCTGAAGCTTTCTTT.

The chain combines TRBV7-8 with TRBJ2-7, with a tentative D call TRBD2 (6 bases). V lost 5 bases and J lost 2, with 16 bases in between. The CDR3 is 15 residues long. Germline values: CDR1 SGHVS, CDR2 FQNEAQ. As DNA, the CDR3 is TGTGCCAGCAGCGGGGCTAGCGAGCCGACCTACGAGCAGTACTTC. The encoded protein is CASSGASEPTYEQYF.

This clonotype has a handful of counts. CDR3 residues: CASSFGITYEQYF. DNA of the CDR3: TGCGCCAGCAGCTTCGGGATTACCTACGAGCAGTACTTC. The gene calls are TRBV5-1 and TRBJ2-7; possibly TRBD2 for D (5 bases). CDR3 size: 13 residues. The germline CDR1 and CDR2 sequences are SGHRS and YFSETQ. The germline V and J ends were trimmed by 2 bases and 2 bases, with 8 bases remaining between them.